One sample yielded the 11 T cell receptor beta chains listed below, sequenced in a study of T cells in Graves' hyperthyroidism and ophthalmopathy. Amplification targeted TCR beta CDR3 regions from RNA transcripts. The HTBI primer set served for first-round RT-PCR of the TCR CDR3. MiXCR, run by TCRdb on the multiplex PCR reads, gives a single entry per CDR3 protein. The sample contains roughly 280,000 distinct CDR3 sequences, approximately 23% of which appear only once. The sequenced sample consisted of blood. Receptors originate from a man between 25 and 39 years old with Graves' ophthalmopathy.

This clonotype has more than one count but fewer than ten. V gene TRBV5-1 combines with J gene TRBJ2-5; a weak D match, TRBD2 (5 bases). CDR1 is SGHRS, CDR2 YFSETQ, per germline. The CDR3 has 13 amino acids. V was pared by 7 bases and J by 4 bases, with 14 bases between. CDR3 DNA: TGCGCCAGCGGCATGAGGGCGCGAGAGACCCAGTACTTC. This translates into CASGMRARETQYF.

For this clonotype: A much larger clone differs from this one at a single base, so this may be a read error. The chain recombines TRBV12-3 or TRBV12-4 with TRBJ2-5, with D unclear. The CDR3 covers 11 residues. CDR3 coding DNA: TGTGCCAGCAGCCGTACGGAGACCCAGTGCTTC. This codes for CASSRTETQCF.

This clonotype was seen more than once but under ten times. The CDR3 is CASSSDRDAFF. Written as DNA, the CDR3 is TGTGCCAGCAGCTCGGATCGGGACGCTTTCTTT. The gene calls are TRBV13 and TRBJ1-1; a possible D gene is TRBD1 (5 bases). This CDR3 region has 11 residues. Deletions cut 4 bases from V and 11 bases from J, with 11 bases between. CDR1 PRHDT and CDR2 FYEKMQ come from the germline V gene (reference sequence).

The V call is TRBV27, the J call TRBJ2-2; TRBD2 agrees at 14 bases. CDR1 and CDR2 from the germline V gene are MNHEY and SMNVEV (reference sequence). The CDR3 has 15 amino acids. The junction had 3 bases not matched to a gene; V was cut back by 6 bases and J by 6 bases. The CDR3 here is CASRGLAGVAGELFF. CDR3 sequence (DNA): TGTGCCAGCAGGGGACTAGCGGGAGTGGCCGGGGAGCTGTTTTTT.

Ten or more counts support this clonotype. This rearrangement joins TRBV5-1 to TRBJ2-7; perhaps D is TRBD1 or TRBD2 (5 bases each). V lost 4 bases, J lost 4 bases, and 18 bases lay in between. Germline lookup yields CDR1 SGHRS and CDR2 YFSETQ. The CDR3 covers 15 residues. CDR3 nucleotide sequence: TGCGCCAGCAGCCGGGACCGGATCGTAGGGTACGAGCAGTACTTC. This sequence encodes CASSRDRIVGYEQYF.

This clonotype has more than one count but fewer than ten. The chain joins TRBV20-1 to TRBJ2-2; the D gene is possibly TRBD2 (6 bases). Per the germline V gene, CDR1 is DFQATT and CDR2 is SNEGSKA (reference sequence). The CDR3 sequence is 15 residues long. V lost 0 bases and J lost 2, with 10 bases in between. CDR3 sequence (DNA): TGCAGTGCTAGAGATCTTAGCGGAAACACCGGGGAGCTGTTTTTT. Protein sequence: CSARDLSGNTGELFF.

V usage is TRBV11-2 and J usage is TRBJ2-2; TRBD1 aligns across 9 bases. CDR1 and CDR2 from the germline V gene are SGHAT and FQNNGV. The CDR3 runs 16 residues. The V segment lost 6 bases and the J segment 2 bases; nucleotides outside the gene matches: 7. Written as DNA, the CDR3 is TGTGCCAGCAGTTACCCGGGACAGGGAAACACCGGGGAGCTGTTTTTT. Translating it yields CASSYPGQGNTGELFF. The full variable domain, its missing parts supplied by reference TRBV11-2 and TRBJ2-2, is EAGVAQSPRYKIIEKRQSVAFWCNPISGHATLYWYQQILGQGPKLLIQFQNNGVVDDSQLPKDRFSAERLKGVDSTLKIQPAKLEDSAVYLCASSYPGQGNTGELFFGEGSRLTVL.

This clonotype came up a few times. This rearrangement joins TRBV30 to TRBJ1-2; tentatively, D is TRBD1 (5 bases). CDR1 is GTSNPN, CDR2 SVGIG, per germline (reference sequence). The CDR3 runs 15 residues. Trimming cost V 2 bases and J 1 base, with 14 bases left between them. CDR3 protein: CAWSTRQNLNYGYTF. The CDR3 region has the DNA TGTGCCTGGAGTACTCGACAGAATCTTAACTATGGCTACACCTTC.

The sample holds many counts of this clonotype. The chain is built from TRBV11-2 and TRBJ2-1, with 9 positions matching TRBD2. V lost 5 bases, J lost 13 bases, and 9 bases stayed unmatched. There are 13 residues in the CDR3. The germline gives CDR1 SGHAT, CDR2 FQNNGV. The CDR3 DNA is TGTGCCAGCAGCGGACCAGCTAGCGGGGATCAGTTCTTC. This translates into CASSGPASGDQFF.

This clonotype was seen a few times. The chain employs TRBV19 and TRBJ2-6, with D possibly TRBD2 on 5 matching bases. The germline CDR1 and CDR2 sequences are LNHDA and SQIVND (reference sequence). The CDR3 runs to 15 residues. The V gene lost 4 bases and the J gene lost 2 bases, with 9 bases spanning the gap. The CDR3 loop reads CASSTSLPGANVLTF. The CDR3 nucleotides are TGTGCCAGTAGTACTAGCCTACCTGGGGCCAACGTCCTGACTTTC.

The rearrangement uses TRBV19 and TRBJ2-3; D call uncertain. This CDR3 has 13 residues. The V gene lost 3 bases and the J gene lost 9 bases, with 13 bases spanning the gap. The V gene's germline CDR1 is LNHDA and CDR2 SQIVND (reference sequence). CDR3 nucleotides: TGTGCCAGTAGTATTTTGTCGCAGGCGACGCAGTATTTT. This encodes CASSILSQATQYF.